This entry lists 6 T cell receptor beta chains sequenced from one sample in a study of regulatory T cells in long-lasting Graves disease. The time point here: persistent/refractory GD, antithyroid drugs over 5 years with positive TRAb. The TCR library used RNA extracted from PBMCs. iRepertoire HTBI primers and Arm-PCR of CDR3 regions built TCR beta libraries. Via MiXCR, TCRdb re-called the multiplex PCR reads, giving one row per CDR3 protein. The table lists 500,000 to 700,000 distinct CDR3 sequences, about 30% of them singletons. Sequencing used peripheral blood mononuclear cells (PBMCs), obtained when the disease was refractory, from a patient treated with antithyroid drugs. Receptors originate from a female donor with Graves disease.

This sequence joins TRBV20-1 and TRBJ2-5, with D maybe TRBD2 (5 bases). The V gene's germline CDR1 is DFQATT and CDR2 SNEGSKA (reference sequence). V lost 3 bases and J 0 bases, leaving 8 bases between the germline ends. This CDR3 has 13 amino acids. The CDR3 loop is CSARKRYQETQYF. Written as DNA, the CDR3 is TGCAGTGCTAGGAAGCGGTACCAAGAGACCCAGTACTTC.

V gene TRBV30 combines with J gene TRBJ2-4; D may be TRBD1 (6 bases). The closer fit of TRBJ2-5 to the DNA end suggests the J call may be wrong. Germline V gives CDR1 GTSNPN, CDR2 SVGIG (reference sequence). There are 13 residues in the CDR3. In DNA, the CDR3 is TGTGCCTGGAGTCGTTCAGGGGACGGGACCCAGTACTTC. Protein product: CAWSRSGDGTQYF.

There are a few counts of this clonotype. The chain links TRBV7-2 to TRBJ1-4; D gene unclear. In germline, CDR1 is SGHTA, CDR2 FQGNSA. The ends were cut back, 1 base at V and 8 bases at J, with 8 bases in the middle. The CDR3 loop spans 13 amino acids. CDR3 coding DNA: TGTGCCAGCAGCTTAGATCCGACCGAAAAACTGTTTTTT. Its translation is CASSLDPTEKLFF. Full variable domain (missing parts from reference TRBV7-2 and TRBJ1-4): GAGVSQSPSNKVTEKGKDVELRCDPISGHTALYWYRQSLGQGLEFLIYFQGNSAPDKSGLPSDRFSAERTGGSVSTLTIQRTQQEDSAVYLCASSLDPTEKLFFGSGTQLSVL.

The CDR3 DNA follows: TGTGCCAGCAGTGAGTCTAGTTGGTCCTACAATGAGCAGTTCTTC. This sequence encodes CASSESSWSYNEQFF. The chain is built from TRBV6-2 or TRBV6-3 and TRBJ2-1; D gene uncertain. Looked up from germline, CDR1 is MNHEY and CDR2 is SVGEGT. Trimming cost V 5 bases and J 1 base, with 12 bases left between them. The CDR3 is made up of 15 amino acids.

The CDR3 nucleotides are TGTGCCAGCAGCGCGCATAGTTCTGGTCACTACGAGCAGTACTTC. This gives the protein CASSAHSSGHYEQYF. The J gene is TRBJ2-7, the V gene TRBV9, with no clear D. The CDR3 extends over 15 amino acids. Germline V gene data show CDR1 as SGDLS and CDR2 as YYNGEE. V was clipped by 3 bases and J by 3 bases, with 16 bases between them.

This rearrangement joins TRBV20-1 to TRBJ1-2, with 7 bases lining up with TRBD1. Germline V lookup: CDR1 DFQATT, CDR2 SNEGSKA (reference sequence). The CDR3 covers 14 residues. V was clipped by 6 bases and J by 3 bases; unmatched bases: 10. The CDR3 sequence is CSATPDREDYGYTF. DNA of the CDR3: TGCAGTGCCACACCCGACAGGGAGGACTATGGCTACACCTTC.